This TCR beta chain derives from a study of blood T cell repertoires in COVID-19. Study-wide context: Donors in the United States, Italy and Spain gave samples during acute or convalescent COVID-19. PBMCs, B-cell-depleted T cells, or T cells were the source of the cDNA or gDNA that made up the material.

V was pared by 2 bases and J by 3 bases, with 14 bases of the junction left unmatched. Germline lookup yields CDR1 GTSNPN and CDR2 SVGIG (reference sequence). The CDR3 covers 17 residues. Original analysis: It was from reference gene primer amplification that nucleated cell counts were estimated. The assay was immunoSEQ multiplex PCR, and TCRdb's table has in-frame clones only and misses some. That table supplies the V and J calls and clone size; D and trimming were determined from the DNA. The sample shows 180,000 or so clones, roughly 87% of them seen only once. V is TRBV30 and J is TRBJ2-3; 7 positions match TRBD2. Sequenced sample: peripheral blood. The sequence was obtained from a woman aged 50 to 65 with acute or convalescent COVID-19. CDR3 bases: TGTGCCTGGAGTCCCCCGGGGGGTAGTTGGGCGACAGATACGCAGTATTTT. This translates into CAWSPPGGSWATDTQYF.